This entry lists 7 T cell receptor beta chains sequenced from one sample in a study of blood T cell repertoires in COVID-19. TCRdb's copy holds only in-frame clones and misses some; the assay was immunoSEQ multiplex PCR. The sample holds 100,000 to 130,000 clones, roughly 80% seen once. Sequenced: peripheral blood. All receptors derive from a human donor in a cohort sampled during active COVID-19.

The chain carries TRBV5-4 and TRBJ2-3, with 15 nucleotides matching TRBD2. CDR3 length equals 16 residues. Germline values: CDR1 SGHNT, CDR2 YYREEE (reference sequence). After removal of 3 bases from V and 5 bases from J, the junction contained 4 bases not matched to a gene. The CDR3 reads CASSSGLAGGEDTQYF. The CDR3 coding sequence is TGTGCCAGCAGCTCCGGACTAGCGGGAGGGGAAGATACGCAGTATTTT.

The rearrangement uses TRBV28 and TRBJ1-6, with D possibly being TRBD1 (5 bases). Germline V gene sequence: CDR1 MDHEN, CDR2 SYDVKM. V lost 5 bases, J lost 6 bases, and 11 bases lay in between. There are 14 residues in the CDR3. CDR3 bases: TGTGCCAGCAGTATTGGGCAGGGTAATTCACCCCTCCACTTT. The encoded protein is CASSIGQGNSPLHF.

The chain recombines TRBV6-5 with TRBJ2-2; D is possibly TRBD1 (6 bases). From germline, CDR1 is MNHEY and CDR2 SVGAGI. Trimming shortened V by 7 bases and J by 4 bases, and 10 bases separated the two germline ends. The CDR3 runs to 13 residues. The CDR3 region is CASTTGFTGELFF. The CDR3 coding sequence is TGTGCCAGCACAACAGGGTTCACCGGGGAGCTGTTTTTT.

V gene TRBV7-3 combines with J gene TRBJ2-1, with 8 bases lining up with TRBD2. The CDR3 length is 13 residues. The J segment lost 4 bases and the V segment lost 5 bases, leaving 1 base of the junction unmatched. Per germline, CDR1 SGHTA and CDR2 FQGTGA. The CDR3 bases are TGTGCCAGCAGCACTAGCGGATACAATGAGCAGTTCTTC. Protein product: CASSTSGYNEQFF.

J is TRBJ2-1 and V is TRBV7-3, with a weak D call TRBD1 (7 bases). This CDR3 has 15 residues. Deletions cut 2 bases from V and 10 bases from J, with 18 bases between. Germline-derived CDR1 and CDR2 are SGHTA and FQGTGA. CDR3 protein: CASSLLEGARGEQFF. CDR3 nucleotides: TGTGCCAGCAGCTTACTGGAGGGGGCGCGAGGGGAGCAGTTCTTC.

The genes are TRBV3-1 (or the pseudogene TRBV3-2) and TRBJ2-3, with D hard to call. CDR3 length equals 11 residues. V lost 6 bases to trimming and J lost 4 bases, with 5 bases between them. Germline V gene lookup returns CDR1 LGHDT and CDR2 YNNKEL (reference sequence). The CDR3 sequence is CASSRADTQYF. As DNA, the CDR3 is TGTGCCAGCAGTCGGGCAGATACGCAGTATTTT.

The chain links TRBV5-1 to TRBJ1-5; the D gene is possibly TRBD1 (5 bases). CDR3 length: 14 residues. Per germline, CDR1 SGHRS and CDR2 YFSETQ. Trimming left V 4 bases short and J 7 bases short, with 15 bases between. CDR3 sequence: CASSPRGGLQPQHF. The DNA for the CDR3 is TGCGCCAGCAGCCCAAGGGGAGGGTTACAGCCCCAGCATTTT.